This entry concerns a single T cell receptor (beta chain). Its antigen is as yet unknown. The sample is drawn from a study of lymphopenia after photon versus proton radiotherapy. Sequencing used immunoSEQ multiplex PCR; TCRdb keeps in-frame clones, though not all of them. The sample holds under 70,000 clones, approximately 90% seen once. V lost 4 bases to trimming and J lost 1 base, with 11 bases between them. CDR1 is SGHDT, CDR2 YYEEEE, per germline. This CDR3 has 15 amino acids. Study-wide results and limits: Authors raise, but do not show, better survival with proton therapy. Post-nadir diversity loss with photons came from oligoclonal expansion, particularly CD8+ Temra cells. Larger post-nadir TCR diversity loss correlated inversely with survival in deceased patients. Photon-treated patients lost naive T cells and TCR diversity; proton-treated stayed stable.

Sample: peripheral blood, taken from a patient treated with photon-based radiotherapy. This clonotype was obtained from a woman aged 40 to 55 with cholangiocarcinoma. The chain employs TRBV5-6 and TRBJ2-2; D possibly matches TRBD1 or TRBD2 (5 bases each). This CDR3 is CASSPVGRNTGELFF. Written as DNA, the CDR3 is TGTGCCAGCAGCCCAGTGGGACGGAACACCGGGGAGCTGTTTTTT.